One sample yielded the 30 T cell receptor beta chains listed below, sequenced in a study of blood T cell repertoires in COVID-19. TCRdb's table, derived via immunoSEQ multiplex PCR, lists solely in-frame clones and lacks some. The table records 250,000 or so clones, roughly nine tenths of them present only once. Sequenced sample: PBMCs or T cells enriched from blood (not recorded which). The receptor set was obtained from a human donor in a cohort exposed to, infected with or recovered from COVID-19 (not recorded which). The donor label of this sample is uncertain.

This clone was picked up one time. The genes are TRBV5-1 and TRBJ2-3; 7 positions match TRBD2. This CDR3 region has 16 residues. J gave up 2 bases and V 4 bases, and 10 bases lay outside the gene matches. CDR1 is SGHRS and CDR2 is YFSETQ in the germline V gene. The CDR3 DNA reads TGCGCCAGCAGCCCTGGCGGAGCGGGGAACACAGATACGCAGTATTTT. It yields the protein CASSPGGAGNTDTQYF.

This chain connects TRBV2 to TRBJ2-1; 8 bases align to TRBD2. After removal of 6 bases from V and 0 bases from J, the junction contained 7 bases not matched to a gene. The CDR3 extends over 16 amino acids. CDR1 is SNHLY, CDR2 FYNNEI, per germline. The CDR3 DNA sequence: TGTGCCAGCAGGGGGGTAGCGGGGAGCTCCTACAATGAGCAGTTCTTC. It encodes CASRGVAGSSYNEQFF.

This chain joins TRBV5-6 and TRBJ2-5; D perhaps matches TRBD1 (5 bases). V lost 7 bases to trimming and J lost 0 bases, with 10 bases between them. The CDR3 contains 13 residues. CDR1 is SGHDT, CDR2 YYEEEE, per germline. This CDR3 reads CASGQGNQETQYF. The CDR3, as DNA: TGTGCCAGCGGGCAGGGAAACCAAGAGACCCAGTACTTC.

This chain links TRBV6-2 or TRBV6-3 with TRBJ2-7, with 8 bases aligning to TRBD2. Germline V lookup: CDR1 MNHEY, CDR2 SVGEGT. V lost 3 bases and J lost 4; bases outside the gene matches: 11. The CDR3 is 16 amino acids. CDR3 residues: CASSYGAGAPRYEQYF. In nucleotides, the CDR3 is TGTGCCAGCAGTTATGGAGCGGGGGCGCCTCGGTACGAGCAGTACTTC.

This chain connects TRBV9 to TRBJ1-3, with D perhaps matching TRBD1 (6 bases). The germline gives CDR1 SGDLS, CDR2 YYNGEE. With 4 bases removed from V and 1 base from J, the gap between germline ends came to 9 bases. The CDR3 sequence is 14 residues long. CDR3 sequence (DNA): TGTGCCAGCAGCAAACAGGGATCTGGAAACACCATATATTTT. It yields the protein CASSKQGSGNTIYF.

V usage is TRBV7-9 and J usage is TRBJ2-7, with D unclear. This CDR3 contains 14 residues. Germline CDR1 is SEHNR and CDR2 is FQNEAQ (reference sequence). Trimming pared 4 bases from V and 3 bases from J, leaving 13 bases between. The CDR3 spells CASSSAVGIYEQYF. CDR3 DNA sequence: TGTGCCAGCAGCTCGGCGGTGGGTATCTACGAGCAGTACTTC.

This chain joins TRBV24-1 and TRBJ1-1; 9 bases agree with TRBD1. V lost 9 bases and J lost 3; bases outside the gene matches: 7. This CDR3 comprises 14 residues. From germline, CDR1 is KGHDR and CDR2 SFDVKD. The DNA of the CDR3 is TGTGCCACCTCCGGGACAGGGTACGACACTGAAGCTTTCTTT. This translates into CATSGTGYDTEAFF.

This chain connects TRBV7-2 to TRBJ2-1; D may be TRBD2 (5 bases). Germline V gives CDR1 SGHTA, CDR2 FQGNSA. Trimming shortened V by 5 bases and J by 13 bases, and 12 bases separated the two germline ends. The CDR3 totals 11 residues. CDR3 sequence reads: CASSPGLDQFF. CDR3 bases: TGTGCCAGCAGCCCCGGACTCGATCAGTTCTTC.

The rearrangement uses TRBV11-2 and TRBJ1-5, with D possibly being TRBD1 (5 bases). CDR1 SGHAT and CDR2 FQNNGV come from the germline V gene. This CDR3 comprises 16 residues. The V end lost 0 bases, the J end lost 2 bases, and 11 bases lay between the germline ends. This CDR3 reads CASSLEEGLRNQPQHF. The CDR3 DNA follows: TGTGCCAGCAGCTTAGAGGAGGGGTTGCGCAATCAGCCCCAGCATTTT.

The chain uses TRBV6-5 and TRBJ2-7; 9 bases match TRBD1. CDR3 length: 16 amino acids. From germline, CDR1 is MNHEY and CDR2 SVGAGI. With V trimmed by 2 bases and J by 2 bases, 7 bases remained unmatched. The CDR3 reads CASSYIGTGLPYEQYF. The CDR3 DNA sequence: TGTGCCAGCAGTTACATTGGGACAGGGTTGCCCTACGAGCAGTACTTC.

This clone came up once. CDR3 in DNA: TGCGCCAGCAGCTTGGCCCGGAGCTCCTATAATTCACCCCTCCACTTT. Translated: CASSLARSSYNSPLHF. V usage is TRBV5-1 and J usage is TRBJ1-6, with D unresolved. Germline V gene data show CDR1 as SGHRS and CDR2 as YFSETQ. With 0 bases removed from V and 0 bases from J, the gap between germline ends came to 7 bases. CDR3 size: 16 residues.

The chain employs TRBV19 and TRBJ1-1; tentatively, D is TRBD1 (5 bases). The CDR3 runs to 13 residues. Germline V gene lookup returns CDR1 LNHDA and CDR2 SQIVND (reference sequence). Trimming pared 3 bases from V and 7 bases from J, leaving 12 bases between. The CDR3 sequence: CASSIRQGIEAFF. For the CDR3, the DNA is TGTGCCAGTAGTATCCGCCAGGGAATTGAAGCTTTCTTT.

This clone occurred once. This chain links TRBV19 with TRBJ2-2, with 11 bases that match TRBD1. Unmatched junction bases numbered 6, after V lost 5 bases and J lost 7 bases. The CDR3 spans 15 residues. The germline CDR1 and CDR2 sequences are LNHDA and SQIVND (reference sequence). The chain's CDR3 is CASSPRTGGGGELFF. The DNA of the CDR3 is TGTGCCAGTAGTCCCCGGACAGGGGGCGGCGGGGAGCTGTTTTTT.

This sequence joins TRBV9 and TRBJ2-5; 9 nucleotides match TRBD2. The V and J ends lost 2 bases and 3 bases, in that order; junction bases with no gene match: 8. CDR3 length: 16 amino acids. CDR1 SGDLS and CDR2 YYNGEE come from the germline V gene. Here the CDR3 reads CASSVDSGGSKETQYF. As DNA, the CDR3 is TGTGCCAGCAGCGTGGATAGCGGGGGATCTAAAGAGACCCAGTACTTC.

V gene TRBV10-3 combines with J gene TRBJ2-5, with D possibly matching TRBD1 (5 bases). Germline V CDR1 and CDR2: ENHRY, SYGVKD. V lost 3 bases and J 7 bases, leaving 12 bases between the germline ends. The CDR3 covers 13 residues. CDR3 coding DNA: TGTGCCATCAGTGACAGGGTGTTCGGGACCCAGTACTTC. It is translated as CAISDRVFGTQYF.

The chain couples TRBV9 to TRBJ2-1; 10 bases align to TRBD2. V lost 6 bases to trimming and J lost 4 bases; unmatched junction nucleotides: 7. Germline lookup yields CDR1 SGDLS and CDR2 YYNGEE. The CDR3 has 15 residues. In DNA form, the CDR3 reads TGTGCCAGCAACAGAAGCGGGGGGGTGTACAATGAGCAGTTCTTC. Protein product: CASNRSGGVYNEQFF.

This chain uses TRBV29-1 with TRBJ2-1, with 12 bases lining up with TRBD2. Germline lookup yields CDR1 SQVTM and CDR2 ANQGSEA. The CDR3 consists of 14 residues. The junction had 1 base not matched to a gene; V was cut back by 5 bases and J by 2 bases. The CDR3 reads CSVSSGGAYNEQFF. CDR3 nucleotides: TGCAGCGTTTCTAGCGGGGGGGCCTACAATGAGCAGTTCTTC.

This clone was seen a handful of times. This rearrangement joins TRBV28 to TRBJ1-1; the D gene is possibly TRBD1 (5 bases). V gave up 5 bases and J gave up 7 bases, with 8 bases separating them. The CDR3 is 11 residues long. Germline CDR1 is MDHEN and CDR2 is SYDVKM. This CDR3 is CASSIRGEAFF. For the CDR3, the DNA is TGTGCCAGCAGTATAAGGGGTGAAGCTTTCTTT.

V usage is TRBV19 and J usage is TRBJ2-7, with D perhaps matching TRBD1 (5 bases). Germline CDR1 LNHDA, CDR2 SQIVND (reference sequence). Trimming removed 6 bases at V and 0 bases at J, with 12 bases between. The CDR3 consists of 14 residues. The CDR3 sequence: CASSRQLASYEQYF. The CDR3 coding sequence is TGTGCCAGTAGCAGACAGTTAGCCTCCTACGAGCAGTACTTC. The variable domain in full, completed from reference TRBV19 and TRBJ2-7, reads DGGITQSPKYLFRKEGQNVTLSCEQNLNHDAMYWYRQDPGQGLRLIYYSQIVNDFQKGDIAEGYSVSREKKESFPLTVTSAQKNPTAFYLCASSRQLASYEQYFGPGTRLTVT.

This clone came up many times. Distinct nucleotide sequences in the sample also encode this CDR3. CDR3: CSVGEGGSGNTIYF. CDR3 DNA: TGCAGCGTTGGTGAAGGGGGCTCCGGAAACACCATATATTTT. This chain links TRBV29-1 with TRBJ1-3, with 7 bases lining up with TRBD1. Germline CDR1 reads SQVTM; CDR2 reads ANQGSEA. The V segment lost 4 bases and the J segment 4 bases; nucleotides outside the gene matches: 7. CDR3 length equals 14 residues.

V usage is TRBV12-3 or TRBV12-4 and J usage is TRBJ2-1; D might be TRBD2 (5 bases). V shed 5 bases and J shed 9 bases, with 11 bases lying between them. The CDR3 has 12 residues. The chain's CDR3 is CASSPQEVEQFF. CDR3 nucleotide sequence: TGTGCCAGCAGTCCCCAGGAGGTTGAGCAGTTCTTC.

This clone came up once. The V and J genes are TRBV4-1 and TRBJ2-7, with 7 bases matching TRBD1. This CDR3 is built from 18 residues. With V trimmed by 0 bases and J by 0 bases, 11 bases remained unmatched. Germline V CDR1 and CDR2: MGHRA, YSYEKL. The CDR3 loop is CASSQDRPDRVSSYEQYF. In nucleotides, the CDR3 is TGCGCCAGCAGCCAAGATCGTCCCGACAGGGTGAGCTCCTACGAGCAGTACTTC.

The V call is TRBV27, the J call TRBJ1-2; TRBD1 matches at 8 bases. The CDR3 sequence is 12 residues long. Germline lookup yields CDR1 MNHEY and CDR2 SMNVEV (reference sequence). The ends lost 5 bases at V and 8 bases at J; junction bases unmatched: 4. The CDR3 loop reads CASSPDRGGYTF. DNA of the CDR3: TGTGCCAGCAGTCCTGACAGGGGCGGCTACACCTTC.

This chain links TRBV5-5 with TRBJ2-7, with TRBD1 identical over 12 bases. Trimming removed 3 bases from V and 6 bases from J; junction bases left unmatched: 7. Germline assignment: CDR1 SGHKS and CDR2 YYEKEE (reference sequence). The CDR3 sequence is 15 residues long. This CDR3 is CASSSLGTGGREQYF. The CDR3 bases are TGTGCCAGCAGCTCTTTAGGGACAGGGGGCCGCGAGCAGTACTTC. Combining the CDR3 with reference TRBV5-5 and TRBJ2-7 gives the whole variable domain DAGVTQSPTHLIKTRGQQVTLRCSPISGHKSVSWYQQVLGQGPQFIFQYYEKEERGRGNFPDRFSARQFPNYSSELNVNALLLGDSALYLCASSSLGTGGREQYFGPGTRLTVT.

CDR3 sequence reads: CASRVQGMNTEAFF. CDR3 in DNA: TGTGCCAGCAGAGTACAGGGCATGAACACTGAAGCTTTCTTT. The chain recombines TRBV6-5 with TRBJ1-1; possible D gene TRBD1, 6 bases. The CDR3 spans 14 residues. Germline V lookup: CDR1 MNHEY, CDR2 SVGAGI. Trimming took off 6 bases at V and 0 bases at J, with 11 bases between the two ends.

The chain couples TRBV4-3 to TRBJ1-6; no firm D call. The V gene lost 0 bases and the J gene lost 8 bases, with 11 bases spanning the gap. Germline V lookup: CDR1 LGHNA, CDR2 YSLEER. The CDR3 extends over 15 amino acids. Here the CDR3 reads CASSQDTGEYSPLHF. The DNA of the CDR3 is TGCGCCAGCAGCCAAGATACGGGAGAATATTCACCCCTCCACTTT.

This sequence joins TRBV7-3 and TRBJ2-3, with 13 bases identical to TRBD2. The germline gives CDR1 SGHTA, CDR2 FQGTGA. CDR3 size: 20 residues. Trimming took 8 bases from V and 4 from J; bases not matched to a gene: 21. CDR3 sequence: CASLTSGGTNNPSAPDTQYF. CDR3 DNA sequence: TGTGCCAGCTTGACTAGCGGGGGGACGAACAACCCAAGCGCGCCAGATACGCAGTATTTT.

J is TRBJ1-6 and V is TRBV6-2 or TRBV6-3, with D hard to call. Trimming took 2 bases from V and 8 from J, leaving 7 bases between them. Looked up from germline, CDR1 is MNHEY and CDR2 is SVGEGT. The CDR3 is 13 residues long. CDR3 amino acids: CASSYAGYSPLHF. The CDR3 DNA sequence: TGTGCCAGCAGTTACGCGGGTTATTCACCCCTCCACTTT.

The CDR3 DNA reads as TGTGCCAGCAGCCCACGACTAGCGGATAGCACAGATACGCAGTATTTT. Translating it yields CASSPRLADSTDTQYF. The chain uses TRBV9 and TRBJ2-3, with 9 nucleotides matching TRBD2. V lost 4 bases to trimming and J lost 0 bases; unmatched junction nucleotides: 6. The germline V gene encodes CDR1 SGDLS and CDR2 YYNGEE. This CDR3 region has 16 residues.

This clone was seen only once. The chain combines TRBV7-2 with TRBJ2-1, with D maybe TRBD1 (6 bases). V gave up 5 bases and J gave up 8 bases, with 22 bases separating them. The CDR3 contains 16 residues. The V gene's germline CDR1 is SGHTA and CDR2 FQGNSA. CDR3 in amino acids: CASSLRPGTKGDEQFF. The CDR3, as DNA: TGTGCCAGCAGCCTGCGACCCGGGACGAAGGGGGATGAGCAGTTCTTC. Together with reference TRBV7-2 and TRBJ2-1, the CDR3 gives the full variable domain: GAGVSQSPSNKVTEKGKDVELRCDPISGHTALYWYRQSLGQGLEFLIYFQGNSAPDKSGLPSDRFSAERTGGSVSTLTIQRTQQEDSAVYLCASSLRPGTKGDEQFFGPGTRLTVL.